Listed below are T cell receptor beta chains from one sample, sequenced in a study of cytomegalovirus exposure and HLA in healthy donors. TCRdb keeps only in-frame clones here, not all; method: immunoSEQ multiplex PCR. Of over 150,000 clones in the sample, 65% to 70% are singletons; the top ten hold just under 4.5%. The sample taken for sequencing was PBMCs. The receptor source for this set is a young woman in good health and CMV-seropositive. Both conserved end residues are part of each CDR3. The order of the fields is clone size, V gene, D gene, J gene, CDR3 protein, CDR3 DNA. A D gene is named only where the DNA matches it firmly. Some rows have no size entry. The others give once, few or many, or a class for an expanded clone.

>-|TRBV6-5|TRBD2|TRBJ2-1
CASSYSMRGSSNEQFF
TGTGCCAGCAGTTACTCGATGCGCGGGAGCTCCAATGAGCAGTTCTTC
>-|TRBV7-3|-|TRBJ2-6
CASSLNLGGSGANVLTF
TGTGCCAGCAGCTTAAATCTCGGGGGATCTGGGGCCAACGTCCTGACTTTC
>-|TRBV7-9|TRBD1|TRBJ1-1
CASSLERQGAAVNTEAFF
TGTGCCAGCAGCTTAGAGAGACAGGGGGCAGCCGTAAACACTGAAGCTTTCTTT
>-|TRBV10-3|TRBD1|TRBJ2-7
CAISESTGGYEQYF
TGTGCCATCAGTGAGTCGACAGGGGGATACGAGCAGTACTTC
>once|TRBV9|-|TRBJ1-2
CASSVVTGVDGYTF
TGTGCCAGCAGCGTAGTAACGGGGGTGGATGGCTACACCTTC
>-|TRBV5-1|-|TRBJ1-1
CASSLTPMNTEAFF
TGCGCCAGCAGCCTGACACCCATGAACACTGAAGCTTTCTTT
>-|TRBV7-9|TRBD1|TRBJ1-2
CASSLRDRDRGYTF
TGTGCCAGCAGCCTCCGGGACAGGGATCGGGGCTACACCTTC
>once|TRBV2|-|TRBJ1-1
CARPITTMNTEAFF
TGTGCCAGGCCAATTACAACAATGAACACTGAAGCTTTCTTT
>few|TRBV19|-|TRBJ1-4
CASSILRAICEKLFF
TGTGCCAGTAGTATCCTCAGGGCGATCTGTGAAAAACTGTTTTTT
>-|TRBV2|TRBD1|TRBJ2-7
CASSNPGGSYEQYF
TGTGCCAGCTCCAATCCAGGGGGCTCCTACGAGCAGTACTTC
>-|TRBV5-1|TRBD1|TRBJ1-1
CASSTGGMWTEAFF
TGCGCCAGCAGTACAGGGGGGATGTGGACTGAAGCTTTCTTT
>-|TRBV9|TRBD1|TRBJ1-2
CASSTRGTVHYGYTF
TGTGCCAGCAGCACACGGGGGACAGTACACTATGGCTACACCTTC
>-|TRBV5-1|TRBD1|TRBJ2-5
CASSLLTGEETQYF
TGCGCCAGCAGCTTGTTAACAGGGGAAGAGACCCAGTACTTC
>-|TRBV7-6|TRBD2|TRBJ2-7
CASSLPPGTSGSYEQYF
TGTGCCAGCAGCTTACCCCCTGGGACTAGCGGGAGCTACGAGCAGTACTTC
>-|TRBV29-1|-|TRBJ1-5
CSVKGGINQPQHF
TGCAGCGTTAAGGGCGGGATCAATCAGCCCCAGCATTTT
>few|TRBV6-5|-|TRBJ2-7
CASSYSSAGNSYEQYF
TGTGCCAGCAGTTACTCCAGTGCAGGGAACTCCTACGAGCAGTACTTC
>few|TRBV6-1|-|TRBJ1-3
CASSEVGSSGNTIYF
TGTGCCAGCAGTGAAGTAGGGAGCTCTGGAAACACCATATATTTT
>-|TRBV27|TRBD2|TRBJ2-7
CASSSRTSGNYEQYF
TGTGCCAGCAGTTCCCGGACTAGCGGTAACTACGAGCAGTACTTC
>-|TRBV27|TRBD2|TRBJ2-7
CASSSPSSGLSYEQYF
TGTGCCAGCAGTTCCCCATCTAGCGGTCTCTCCTACGAGCAGTACTTC
>-|TRBV4-2|TRBD1|TRBJ2-2
CASSQPPPRGNGELFF
TGTGCCAGCAGCCAACCTCCCCCCAGGGGGAACGGGGAGCTGTTTTTT
>-|TRBV6-6|-|TRBJ2-7
CASSYLGEQYF
TGTGCCAGCAGTTACCTCGGCGAGCAGTACTTC
>-|TRBV29-1|TRBD2|TRBJ2-7
CTETRLAGPTPSYEQYF
TGCACCGAGACTCGACTAGCGGGACCAACCCCCTCCTACGAGCAGTACTTC
>few|TRBV7-6|-|TRBJ2-5
CASALSRTEQYF
TGTGCCAGCGCCTTGTCCCGGACAGAACAGTACTTC
>-|TRBV27|-|TRBJ2-3
CASSLTGQDTQYF
TGTGCCAGCAGTTTAACAGGGCAAGATACGCAGTATTTT